These 30 T cell receptor beta chains were sequenced from one sample in a study of blood T cell repertoires in COVID-19. Here immunoSEQ multiplex PCR was the method, and the copy in TCRdb shows in-frame clones only, minus some. The sample lists under 95,000 clones; around four fifths were seen once. Sample: peripheral blood. These receptors were taken from a woman in her 70s with acute or convalescent COVID-19.

This sequence joins TRBV11-2 and TRBJ2-3; TRBD2 aligns across 9 bases. Losses at the gene ends were 4 bases for V and 3 bases for J; bases not matched to a gene: 8. The CDR3 spans 16 residues. Per germline, CDR1 SGHAT and CDR2 FQNNGV. This CDR3 reads CASSSPGGGATDTQYF. The CDR3 DNA reads as TGTGCCAGCAGCTCGCCCGGCGGGGGGGCGACAGATACGCAGTATTTT.

This sequence joins TRBV29-1 and TRBJ2-7; 9 nucleotides line up with TRBD1. V trimming: 5 bases; J trimming: 6 bases; junction bases outside the gene matches: 5. The CDR3 runs to 12 residues. Per germline, CDR1 SQVTM and CDR2 ANQGSEA. Here the CDR3 reads CSVRTGAGEQYF. In DNA, the CDR3 is TGCAGCGTTCGGACAGGGGCGGGCGAGCAGTACTTC.

The chain uses TRBV29-1 and TRBJ1-2; D perhaps matches TRBD1 (5 bases). Germline CDR1 is SQVTM and CDR2 is ANQGSEA. Trimming took 3 bases from V and 0 from J, leaving 17 bases between them. The CDR3 contains 16 residues. This CDR3 is CSVEQGLGLANYGYTF. The CDR3 nucleotides are TGCAGCGTTGAGCAGGGACTGGGGTTAGCTAACTATGGCTACACCTTC.

V usage is TRBV29-1 and J usage is TRBJ2-5; TRBD1 matches at 7 bases. This CDR3 comprises 12 residues. V lost 4 bases and J lost 3; bases outside the gene matches: 2. Germline V gene lookup returns CDR1 SQVTM and CDR2 ANQGSEA. The CDR3 spells CSVAQGEETQYF. CDR3 bases: TGCAGCGTTGCGCAGGGGGAAGAGACCCAGTACTTC.

This chain joins TRBV12-5 and TRBJ1-4, with D unclear. The CDR3 runs 15 residues. Germline V gene lookup returns CDR1 LGHNT and CDR2 FRNRAP. Trimming pared 7 bases from V and 5 bases from J, leaving 17 bases between. The CDR3 bases are TGTGCTAGTGCCCTGGTAGCACTAGGAAATGAAAAACTGTTTTTT. Translating it yields CASALVALGNEKLFF.

The J gene is TRBJ2-3, the V gene TRBV12-1; TRBD2 is the table's D call, not checked against the DNA. TRBV12-1 is reported as a pseudogene. The CDR3 is 17 amino acids. For the CDR3, the DNA is TGTGCCAGCAGCCCCGGGACTAGCGGGGGTTACACAGATACGCAGTATTTT. Encoded protein: CASSPGTSGGYTDTQYF.

This clone was seen a handful of times. The V call is TRBV29-1, the J call TRBJ2-3; D is ambiguous. Deletions cut 1 base from V and 3 bases from J, with 14 bases between. The CDR3 totals 15 residues. Germline loops: CDR1 SQVTM, CDR2 ANQGSEA. The CDR3 nucleotides are TGCAGCGTTGAAGGGGCCAGGTCGGTGACAGATACGCAGTATTTT. This translates into CSVEGARSVTDTQYF.

This clone came up once. V and J are TRBV6-6 and TRBJ2-2; no reliable D call. Germline CDR1 is MNHNY and CDR2 is SVGAGI (reference sequence). The length of the CDR3 is 12 residues. V was clipped by 6 bases and J by 4 bases, with 6 bases between them. The CDR3: CASRAATGELFF. CDR3 nucleotides: TGTGCCAGCAGGGCGGCCACCGGGGAGCTGTTTTTT.

V and J are TRBV12-3 or TRBV12-4 and TRBJ1-1; D is unresolved. The CDR3 is 12 amino acids. Trimming removed 4 bases from V and 4 bases from J, with 7 bases in between. The CDR3 sequence is CASSYIITEAFF. The DNA for the CDR3 is TGTGCCAGCAGTTACATTATCACTGAAGCTTTCTTT.

The J gene is TRBJ1-1, the V gene TRBV5-1; D ambiguous. Trimming took off 4 bases at V and 5 bases at J, with 18 bases between the two ends. The CDR3 is 15 residues long. The germline V gene encodes CDR1 SGHRS and CDR2 YFSETQ. CDR3 nucleotide sequence: TGCGCCAGCAGCGCGAACCCGCTTGATAAAACTGAAGCTTTCTTT. The encoded protein is CASSANPLDKTEAFF. The complete variable domain, with remaining parts taken from reference TRBV5-1 and TRBJ1-1, reads KAGVTQTPRYLIKTRGQQVTLSCSPISGHRSVSWYQQTPGQGLQFLFEYFSETQRNKGNFPGRFSGRQFSNSRSEMNVSTLELGDSALYLCASSANPLDKTEAFFGQGTRLTVV.

V gene TRBV19 combines with J gene TRBJ2-2, with 11 bases matching TRBD1. This CDR3 has 16 amino acids. V trimming: 7 bases; J trimming: 4 bases; junction bases outside the gene matches: 8. CDR1 and CDR2 from the germline V gene are LNHDA and SQIVND (reference sequence). The CDR3 nucleotides are TGTGCCAGTACGGGGGGACAGGGGGTTATCACCGGGGAGCTGTTTTTT. Its translation is CASTGGQGVITGELFF.

J is TRBJ2-2 and V is TRBV24-1; possible D gene TRBD2, 6 bases. CDR3 length: 14 amino acids. Trimming removed 4 bases at V and 4 bases at J, with 9 bases between. CDR1 KGHDR and CDR2 SFDVKD come from the germline V gene. The CDR3 nucleotides are TGTGCCACCAGTGAGGTGGGGGGCACCGGGGAGCTGTTTTTT. Amino acid sequence: CATSEVGGTGELFF.

The J gene is TRBJ1-2, the V gene TRBV5-1; D not resolved. Germline V gives CDR1 SGHRS, CDR2 YFSETQ. The CDR3 length is 15 residues. Deletions cut 0 bases from V and 8 bases from J, with 17 bases between. CDR3 sequence (DNA): TGCGCCAGCAGCTTGGACCCACGGCCCTTCGGGGGCTACACCTTC. It yields the protein CASSLDPRPFGGYTF.

This clone appeared a few times. J is TRBJ1-2 and V is TRBV14, with TRBD1 matching 10 bases. CDR3 size: 15 residues. Germline assignment: CDR1 SGHDN and CDR2 FVKESK. Unmatched junction bases numbered 3, after V lost 0 bases and J lost 5 bases. The CDR3 sequence is CASSQDWDRGYGYTF. CDR3 DNA sequence: TGTGCCAGCAGCCAAGATTGGGACAGGGGATATGGCTACACCTTC. The variable domain in full, with the rest retrieved from reference TRBV14 and TRBJ1-2, is EAGVTQFPSHSVIEKGQTVTLRCDPISGHDNLYWYRRVMGKEIKFLLHFVKESKQDESGMPNNRFLAERTGGTYSTLKVQPAELEDSGVYFCASSQDWDRGYGYTFGSGTRLTVV.

The chain is built from TRBV18 and TRBJ2-1; D is uncertain. The V end was cut by 4 bases, the J end by 9 bases, with 7 bases between. Germline lookup yields CDR1 KGHSH and CDR2 LQKENI. CDR3 length: 11 amino acids. DNA for the CDR3: TGTGCCAGCTCACGGGCCGGTGAGCAGTTCTTC. It specifies CASSRAGEQFF. Filled out from reference TRBV18 and TRBJ2-1, the complete variable domain reads NAGVMQNPRHLVRRRGQEARLRCSPMKGHSHVYWYRQLPEEGLKFMVYLQKENIIDESGMPKERFSAEFPKEGPSILRIQQVVRGDSAAYFCASSRAGEQFFGPGTRLTVL.

This clone was seen a few times. The chain has TRBV6-1 and TRBJ1-4; TRBD1 agrees at 7 bases. V lost 3 bases, J lost 8 bases, and 6 bases stayed unmatched. Germline assignment: CDR1 MNHNS and CDR2 SASEGT. There are 14 residues in the CDR3. The CDR3 nucleotides are TGTGCCAGCAGTGAGGGACAGCTGGACGAAAAACTGTTTTTT. This gives the protein CASSEGQLDEKLFF.

The V gene is TRBV5-5, the J gene TRBJ1-2; 7 positions match TRBD1. Per germline, CDR1 SGHKS and CDR2 YYEKEE (reference sequence). V shed 0 bases and J 4 bases; nucleotides not matched to a gene: 6. The CDR3 runs 15 residues. The CDR3 here is CASSLAKGASYGYTF. The CDR3, as DNA: TGTGCCAGCAGCTTGGCTAAGGGGGCGAGCTATGGCTACACCTTC.

The J gene is TRBJ2-3, the V gene TRBV5-1, with 7 bases aligning to TRBD2. V lost 3 bases and J lost 1; bases outside the gene matches: 5. CDR1 and CDR2 (germline): SGHRS, YFSETQ. The CDR3 length is 15 residues. The CDR3: CASSWSGVGTDTQYF. The CDR3 DNA reads TGCGCCAGCAGCTGGAGCGGGGTAGGCACAGATACGCAGTATTTT.

The chain carries TRBV5-3 and TRBJ2-2; TRBD2 aligns across 7 bases. TRBV5-3 is treated as an ORF (open reading frame) with a function not yet certain. Trimming took 4 bases from V and 6 from J; bases not matched to a gene: 18. The CDR3 totals 18 residues. In nucleotides, the CDR3 is TGTGCCAGAAGCCCCCCCCCTGGGCGGGGGTCCTCCCCCGGGGAGCTGTTTTTT. Protein: CARSPPPGRGSSPGELFF.

The chain joins TRBV7-8 to TRBJ1-1; D may be TRBD1 (6 bases). Germline CDR1 is SGHVS and CDR2 is FQNEAQ. V shed 5 bases and J shed 1 base, with 8 bases lying between them. This CDR3 has 13 residues. CDR3 DNA: TGTGCCAGCAGCCTACAGGGGAACACTGAAGCTTTCTTT. Protein sequence: CASSLQGNTEAFF.

V and J are TRBV6-2 or TRBV6-3 and TRBJ1-1; TRBD1 is a possible D gene (6 bases). V shed 3 bases and J shed 0 bases, with 14 bases lying between them. CDR1 and CDR2 from the germline V gene are MNHEY and SVGEGT. The CDR3 is 16 residues long. The CDR3 DNA is TGTGCCAGCAGTTATGAACAGGGAAAGATGAACACTGAAGCTTTCTTT. Residues: CASSYEQGKMNTEAFF.

Concerning this clone itself: Other DNA sequences in the same sample also yield this CDR3. V and J are TRBV19 and TRBJ1-1; no reliable D call. Trimming took 8 bases from V and 0 from J, leaving 10 bases between them. CDR3 size: 13 residues. The germline V gene encodes CDR1 LNHDA and CDR2 SQIVND (reference sequence). CDR3 sequence reads: CASSRQLNTEAFF. CDR3 bases: TGTGCCAGTTCGAGGCAGTTGAACACTGAAGCTTTCTTT.

This clone has a single count. The chain has TRBV7-9 and TRBJ1-1; 10 positions agree with TRBD1. Germline CDR1 reads SEHNR; CDR2 reads FQNEAQ (reference sequence). The CDR3 extends over 16 amino acids. With V trimmed by 3 bases and J by 4 bases, 8 bases remained unmatched. The CDR3 DNA reads TGTGCCAGCAGCTTCGACAGGGGGCTAATGGGCACTGAAGCTTTCTTT. It encodes CASSFDRGLMGTEAFF.

The chain combines TRBV4-2 with TRBJ2-2; D is unclear. Trimming took 5 bases from V and 1 from J, leaving 11 bases between them. The CDR3 is 15 residues long. Germline V gives CDR1 LGHNA, CDR2 YNFKEQ. DNA for the CDR3: TGTGCCAGCAGCTACGAAGAGAAGAACACCGGGGAGCTGTTTTTT. This translates into CASSYEEKNTGELFF.

This clone was seen only once. The chain joins TRBV5-1 to TRBJ1-5, with a weak D call TRBD1 (5 bases). The CDR3 extends over 13 amino acids. The germline gives CDR1 SGHRS, CDR2 YFSETQ. Trimming removed 5 bases from V and 5 bases from J, with 11 bases in between. The CDR3, as DNA: TGCGCCAGCAGGACAGAACAGGATCAGCCCCAGCATTTT. Its translation is CASRTEQDQPQHF.

This clone was detected only a few times. The CDR3 is CASSSGTRQGRFYTF. CDR3 coding DNA: TGTGCCAGCAGTTCCGGCACTAGACAGGGCAGGTTCTACACCTTC. This chain uses TRBV7-2 with TRBJ1-2; 7 positions match TRBD1. After removal of 6 bases from V and 10 bases from J, the junction contained 17 bases not matched to a gene. Germline assignment: CDR1 SGHTA and CDR2 FQGNSA. The CDR3 extends over 15 amino acids.

This chain connects TRBV5-1 to TRBJ2-1; 11 nucleotides agree with TRBD1. Germline V gene sequence: CDR1 SGHRS, CDR2 YFSETQ. Trimming cost V 4 bases and J 9 bases; bases outside gene matches: 6. The CDR3 extends over 14 amino acids. The CDR3 DNA is TGCGCCAGCAGCGCCGGACAGGGGGCAGGTGAGCAGTTCTTC. Protein sequence: CASSAGQGAGEQFF.

V usage is TRBV5-1 and J usage is TRBJ2-3, with 7 bases aligning to TRBD1. The germline CDR1 and CDR2 sequences are SGHRS and YFSETQ. This CDR3 spans 16 amino acids. V trimming: 3 bases; J trimming: 2 bases; junction bases outside the gene matches: 9. Written as DNA, the CDR3 is TGCGCCAGCAGCTCGGGACAGCTACATACCACAGATACGCAGTATTTT. Its translation is CASSSGQLHTTDTQYF.

This chain joins TRBV11-3 and TRBJ2-7, with 13 bases fitting TRBD2. This CDR3 region has 15 residues. Germline lookup yields CDR1 SGHNT and CDR2 YENEEA. V shed 4 bases and J 3 bases; nucleotides not matched to a gene: 3. The CDR3, as DNA: TGTGCCAGCAGCTCCGGACTAGCGGGGGTCTACGAGCAGTACTTC. Residues: CASSSGLAGVYEQYF.

CDR3 nucleotides: TGTGCCACCAGAAATATCACAGTAGACTATGGCTACACCTTC. This translates into CATRNITVDYGYTF. V and J are TRBV11-2 and TRBJ1-2; D gene unclear. V was trimmed by 10 bases and J by 3 bases, leaving 18 bases between them. The CDR3 covers 14 residues. CDR1 and CDR2 (germline): SGHAT, FQNNGV. The full variable domain, completed using reference TRBV11-2 and TRBJ1-2, is EAGVAQSPRYKIIEKRQSVAFWCNPISGHATLYWYQQILGQGPKLLIQFQNNGVVDDSQLPKDRFSAERLKGVDSTLKIQPAKLEDSAVYLCATRNITVDYGYTFGSGTRLTVV.